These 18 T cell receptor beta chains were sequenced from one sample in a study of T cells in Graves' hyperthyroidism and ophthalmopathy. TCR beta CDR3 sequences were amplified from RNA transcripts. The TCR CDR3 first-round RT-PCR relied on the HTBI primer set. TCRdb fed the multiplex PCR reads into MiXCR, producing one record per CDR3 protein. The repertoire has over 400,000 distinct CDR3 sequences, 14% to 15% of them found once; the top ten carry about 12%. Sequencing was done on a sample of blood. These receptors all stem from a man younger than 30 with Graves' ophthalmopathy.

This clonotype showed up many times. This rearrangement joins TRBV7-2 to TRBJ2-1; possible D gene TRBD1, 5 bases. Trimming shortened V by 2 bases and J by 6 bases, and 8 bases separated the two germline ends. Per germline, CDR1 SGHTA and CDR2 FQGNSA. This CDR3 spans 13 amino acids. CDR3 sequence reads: CASSLPGPNEQFF. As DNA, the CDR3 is TGTGCCAGCAGCTTACCAGGGCCCAATGAGCAGTTCTTC.

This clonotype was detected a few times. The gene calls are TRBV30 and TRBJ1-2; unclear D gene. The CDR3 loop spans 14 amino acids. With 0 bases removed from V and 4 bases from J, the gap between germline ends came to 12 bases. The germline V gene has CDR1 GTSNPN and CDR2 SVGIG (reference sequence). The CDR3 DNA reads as TGTGCCTGGAGTGTACGCAGGCCCCTCTATGGCTACACCTTC. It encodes CAWSVRRPLYGYTF.

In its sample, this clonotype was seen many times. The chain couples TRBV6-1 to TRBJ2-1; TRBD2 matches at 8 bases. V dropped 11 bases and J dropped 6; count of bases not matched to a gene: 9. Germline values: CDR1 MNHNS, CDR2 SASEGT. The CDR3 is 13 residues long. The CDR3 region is CAGTSGNLNEQFF. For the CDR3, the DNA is TGTGCCGGAACTAGCGGCAACCTCAATGAGCAGTTCTTC.

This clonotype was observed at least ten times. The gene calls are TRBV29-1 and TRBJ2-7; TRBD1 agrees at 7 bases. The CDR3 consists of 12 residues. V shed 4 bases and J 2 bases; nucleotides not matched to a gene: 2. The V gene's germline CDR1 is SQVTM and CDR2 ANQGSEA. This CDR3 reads CSVAGQTYEQYF. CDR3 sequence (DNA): TGCAGCGTTGCGGGACAGACCTACGAGCAGTACTTC.

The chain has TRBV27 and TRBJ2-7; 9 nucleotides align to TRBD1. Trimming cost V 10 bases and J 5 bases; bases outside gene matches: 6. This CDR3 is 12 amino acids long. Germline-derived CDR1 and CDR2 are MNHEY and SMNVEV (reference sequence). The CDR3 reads CATSGTGNEQYF. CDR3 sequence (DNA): TGTGCCACCTCCGGGACAGGGAACGAGCAGTACTTC.

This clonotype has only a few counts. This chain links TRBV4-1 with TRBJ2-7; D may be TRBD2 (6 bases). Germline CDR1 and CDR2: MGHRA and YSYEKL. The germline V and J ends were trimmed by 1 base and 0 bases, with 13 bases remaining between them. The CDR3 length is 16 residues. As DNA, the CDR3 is TGCGCCAGCAGCCAAGTGGCCACGGGGGACTCCTACGAGCAGTACTTC. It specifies CASSQVATGDSYEQYF.

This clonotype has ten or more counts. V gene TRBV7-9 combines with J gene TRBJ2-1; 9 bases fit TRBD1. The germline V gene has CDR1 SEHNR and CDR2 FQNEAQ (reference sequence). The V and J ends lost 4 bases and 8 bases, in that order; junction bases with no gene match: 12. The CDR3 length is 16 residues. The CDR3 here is CASSSNPGTGYHEQFF. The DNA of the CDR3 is TGTGCCAGCAGCTCCAATCCCGGGACAGGGTACCATGAGCAGTTCTTC. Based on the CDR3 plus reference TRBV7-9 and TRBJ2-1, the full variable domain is DTGVSQNPRHKITKRGQNVTFRCDPISEHNRLYWYRQTLGQGPEFLTYFQNEAQLEKSRLLSDRFSAERPKGSFSTLEIQRTEQGDSAMYLCASSSNPGTGYHEQFFGPGTRLTVL.

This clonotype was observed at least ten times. The CDR3 protein is CASSEDSGVSYEQYF. The CDR3 DNA reads as TGTGCCAGCAGTGAAGATAGCGGGGTATCCTACGAGCAGTACTTC. This chain links TRBV2 with TRBJ2-7, with 8 bases identical to TRBD2. Germline V gene lookup returns CDR1 SNHLY and CDR2 FYNNEI. The CDR3 is 15 residues long. V lost 1 base to trimming and J lost 1 base; unmatched junction nucleotides: 3.

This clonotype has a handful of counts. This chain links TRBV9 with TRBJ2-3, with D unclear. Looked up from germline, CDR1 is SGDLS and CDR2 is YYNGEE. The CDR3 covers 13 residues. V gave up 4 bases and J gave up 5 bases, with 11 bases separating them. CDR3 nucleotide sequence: TGTGCCAGCAGCCCACCCCGCAGAGATACGCAGTATTTT. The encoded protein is CASSPPRRDTQYF.

The CDR3 bases are TGCGCCAGCAGCCCGGAGACTAGCGGGAGGTACGAGCAGTTCTTC. This translates into CASSPETSGRYEQFF. The chain joins TRBV5-1 to TRBJ2-7; 13 nucleotides agree with TRBD2. Gene TRBJ2-1 matches the end of the DNA better, so the J call may be wrong. The germline V gene encodes CDR1 SGHRS and CDR2 YFSETQ. This CDR3 has 15 residues.

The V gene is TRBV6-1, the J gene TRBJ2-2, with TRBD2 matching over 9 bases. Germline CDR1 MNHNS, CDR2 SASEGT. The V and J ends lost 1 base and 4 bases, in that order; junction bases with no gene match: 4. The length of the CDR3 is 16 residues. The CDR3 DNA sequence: TGTGCCAGCAGTGAAGTCCCAGCGGGGGGCACCGGGGAGCTGTTTTTT. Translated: CASSEVPAGGTGELFF.

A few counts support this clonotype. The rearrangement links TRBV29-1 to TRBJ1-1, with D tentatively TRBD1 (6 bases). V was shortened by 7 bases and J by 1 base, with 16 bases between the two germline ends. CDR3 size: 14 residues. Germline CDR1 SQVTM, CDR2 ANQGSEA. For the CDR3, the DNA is TGCAGCGCCTTACCCGGGACAACGAACACTGAAGCTTTCTTT. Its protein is CSALPGTTNTEAFF.

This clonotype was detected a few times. CDR3 bases: TGTGCCAGTAGTATAGCCAGCTATGGCTACACCTTC. Residues: CASSIASYGYTF. The genes are TRBV19 and TRBJ1-2; unclear D gene. The CDR3 consists of 12 residues. In germline, CDR1 is LNHDA, CDR2 SQIVND (reference sequence). V was cut by 1 base and J by 4 bases, with 4 bases left in between.

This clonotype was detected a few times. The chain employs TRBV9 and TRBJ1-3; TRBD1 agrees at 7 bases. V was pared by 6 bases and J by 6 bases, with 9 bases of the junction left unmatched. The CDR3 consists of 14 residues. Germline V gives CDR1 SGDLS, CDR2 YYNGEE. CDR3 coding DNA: TGTGCCAGCACGCCTGACAGGGCTGAAAACACCATATATTTT. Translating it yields CASTPDRAENTIYF. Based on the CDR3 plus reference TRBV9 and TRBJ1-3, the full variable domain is DSGVTQTPKHLITATGQRVTLRCSPRSGDLSVYWYQQSLDQGLQFLIQYYNGEERAKGNILERFSAQQFPDLHSELNLSSLELGDSALYFCASTPDRAENTIYFGEGSWLTVV.

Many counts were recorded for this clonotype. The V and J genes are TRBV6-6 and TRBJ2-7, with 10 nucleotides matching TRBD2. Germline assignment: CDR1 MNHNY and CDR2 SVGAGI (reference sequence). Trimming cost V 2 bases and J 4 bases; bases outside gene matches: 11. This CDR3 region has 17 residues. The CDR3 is CASSYGLAGVRLYEQYF. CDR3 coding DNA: TGTGCCAGCAGTTACGGGCTAGCGGGAGTTAGGCTATACGAGCAGTACTTC.

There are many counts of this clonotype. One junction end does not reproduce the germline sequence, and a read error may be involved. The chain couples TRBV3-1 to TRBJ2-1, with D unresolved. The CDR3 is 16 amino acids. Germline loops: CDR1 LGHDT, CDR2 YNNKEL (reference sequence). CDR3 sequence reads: CASSQDYRLRYSEQFF. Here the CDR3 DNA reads TGTGCCAGCAGCCAAGATTATAGACTGCGCTACAGTGAGCAGTTCTTC.

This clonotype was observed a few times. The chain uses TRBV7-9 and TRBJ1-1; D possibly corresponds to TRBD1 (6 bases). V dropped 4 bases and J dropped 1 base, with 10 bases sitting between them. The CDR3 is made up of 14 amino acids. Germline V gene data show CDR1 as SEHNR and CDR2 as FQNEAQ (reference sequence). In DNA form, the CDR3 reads TGTGCCAGCAGCTGGGGACATAAGAACACTGAAGCTTTCTTT. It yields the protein CASSWGHKNTEAFF. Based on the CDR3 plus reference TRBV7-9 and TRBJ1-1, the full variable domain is DTGVSQNPRHKITKRGQNVTFRCDPISEHNRLYWYRQTLGQGPEFLTYFQNEAQLEKSRLLSDRFSAERPKGSFSTLEIQRTEQGDSAMYLCASSWGHKNTEAFFGQGTRLTVV.

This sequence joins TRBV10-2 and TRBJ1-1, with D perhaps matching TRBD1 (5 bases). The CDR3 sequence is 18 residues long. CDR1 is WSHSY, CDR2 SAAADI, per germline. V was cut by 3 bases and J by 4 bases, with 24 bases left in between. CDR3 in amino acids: CASSDLERAPGFTTEAFF. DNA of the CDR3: TGCGCCAGCAGTGACCTCGAGAGGGCCCCAGGGTTCACCACTGAAGCTTTCTTT.